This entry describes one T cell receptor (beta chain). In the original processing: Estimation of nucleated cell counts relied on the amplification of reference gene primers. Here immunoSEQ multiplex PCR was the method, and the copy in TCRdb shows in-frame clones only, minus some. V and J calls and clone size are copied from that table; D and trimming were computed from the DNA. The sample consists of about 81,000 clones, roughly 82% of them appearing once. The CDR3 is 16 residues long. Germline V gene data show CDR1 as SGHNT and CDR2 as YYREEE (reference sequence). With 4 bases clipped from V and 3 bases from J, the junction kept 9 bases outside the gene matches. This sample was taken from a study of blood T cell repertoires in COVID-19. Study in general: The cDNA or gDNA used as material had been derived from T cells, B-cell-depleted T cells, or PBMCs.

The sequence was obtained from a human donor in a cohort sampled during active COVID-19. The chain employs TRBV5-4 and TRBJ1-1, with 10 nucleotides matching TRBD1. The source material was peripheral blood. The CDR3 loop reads CASSTRQGAGHTEAFF. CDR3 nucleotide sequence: TGTGCCAGCAGCACAAGACAGGGGGCTGGTCACACTGAAGCTTTCTTT.